The 30 T cell receptor beta chains in this list originate from one sample, sequenced in a study of response to subunit inactivated influenza vaccine. TCRdb recomputed calls from the RT-PCR reads with MiXCR, one row per CDR3 protein. The repertoire holds hundreds of thousands of distinct CDR3 sequences, with 11% as singletons. The same sample was also studied in work on T cells expressing NK-cell markers. That work contributes: Making the TCR beta cDNA relied on 5'RACE template switching with UMIs.

The sample here was PBMCs from blood, taken on the day of vaccination. The receptors here all came from a man aged 45-65 years who received an inactivated influenza vaccine.

The genes are TRBV12-3 or TRBV12-4 and TRBJ1-2; no firm D call. The length of the CDR3 is 16 residues. Trimming shortened V by 5 bases and J by 3 bases, and 19 bases separated the two germline ends. Written as DNA, the CDR3 is TGTGCCAGCAGTCCCTGGGGTCAATCGTCGGACTATGGCTACACCTTC. Translating it yields CASSPWGQSSDYGYTF.

The V call is TRBV3-1, the J call TRBJ2-1; a weak D match, TRBD1 (5 bases). In germline, CDR1 is LGHDT, CDR2 YNNKEL (reference sequence). Deletions cut 0 bases from V and 12 bases from J, with 15 bases between. The CDR3 is made up of 14 amino acids. The chain's CDR3 is CASSQDTGTILQFF. DNA of the CDR3: TGTGCCAGCAGCCAAGATACAGGAACAATTCTGCAGTTCTTC.

In regard to this clonotype: A much bigger clone sits one base away, suggesting this may be a read error. The chain has TRBV20-1 and TRBJ2-3, with D unresolved. The germline V and J ends were trimmed by 6 bases and 5 bases, with 12 bases remaining between them. CDR3 length equals 12 residues. CDR1 DFQATT and CDR2 SNEGSKA come from the germline V gene (reference sequence). The CDR3 region is CSALENIDTQYF. DNA of the CDR3: TGCAGTGCCTTGGAAAACATAGATACGCAGTATTTT.

This clonotype was found many times. The rearrangement links TRBV20-1 to TRBJ2-1; 11 bases line up with TRBD2. From germline, CDR1 is DFQATT and CDR2 SNEGSKA (reference sequence). Trimming at V came to 1 base and at J to 4 bases, leaving 6 bases not matched to a gene. The CDR3 runs 16 residues. CDR3 DNA sequence: TGCAGTGCTAGAGGGGAGACTAGCGGGAATTACAATGAGCAGTTCTTC. It codes for CSARGETSGNYNEQFF.

This chain connects TRBV6-2 or TRBV6-3 to TRBJ1-1; D might be TRBD1 (5 bases). Germline CDR1 MNHEY, CDR2 SVGEGT. This CDR3 is 13 amino acids long. V lost 5 bases to trimming and J lost 4 bases, with 11 bases between them. CDR3 bases: TGTGCCAGCAGTGAGCCCCAGGGCACTGAAGCTTTCTTT. It is translated as CASSEPQGTEAFF.

V and J are TRBV5-1 and TRBJ1-2; D ambiguous. The CDR3 loop spans 15 amino acids. Per the germline V gene, CDR1 is SGHRS and CDR2 is YFSETQ. V was shortened by 0 bases and J by 0 bases, with 9 bases between the two germline ends. CDR3 sequence (DNA): TGCGCCAGCAGCTTGGCCGGGTCAGCTAACTATGGCTACACCTTC. It codes for CASSLAGSANYGYTF.

V gene TRBV6-2 or TRBV6-3 combines with J gene TRBJ2-1; 7 positions match TRBD2. The germline CDR1 and CDR2 sequences are MNHEY and SVGEGT. V lost 0 bases, J lost 10 bases, and 18 bases stayed unmatched. The CDR3 has 18 amino acids. CDR3 DNA: TGTGCCAGCAGTTACTCGTACGTCCCAGCGGGGTATGTGTCGGAGCAGTTCTTC. As protein: CASSYSYVPAGYVSEQFF.

This CDR3 is CASSQATETNTGELFF. The CDR3 DNA reads as TGTGCCAGCAGCCAAGCTACAGAAACGAACACCGGGGAGCTGTTTTTT. The rearrangement uses TRBV4-2 and TRBJ2-2, with D uncertain. This CDR3 has 16 residues. CDR1 is LGHNA and CDR2 is YNFKEQ in the germline V gene. Trimming took 1 base from V and 0 from J, leaving 9 bases between them.

The chain joins TRBV28 to TRBJ2-3; the match to TRBD1 covers 8 bases. Trimming removed 5 bases from V and 5 bases from J; junction bases left unmatched: 12. Germline V CDR1 and CDR2: MDHEN, SYDVKM. The CDR3 length is 16 residues. The CDR3 protein is CASSRGQGARGDTQYF. In DNA, the CDR3 is TGTGCCAGCAGTCGTGGGCAGGGGGCTCGGGGAGATACGCAGTATTTT.

The chain has TRBV12-3 or TRBV12-4 and TRBJ2-1, with D possibly matching TRBD1 (6 bases). There are 14 residues in the CDR3. V lost 7 bases and J lost 1, with 11 bases in between. The CDR3 sequence is CASTLGQSYNEQFF. The CDR3 DNA sequence: TGTGCCAGCACCCTTGGACAGTCCTACAATGAGCAGTTCTTC.

This chain joins TRBV15 and TRBJ1-4; D is uncertain. Germline CDR1 reads LNHNV; CDR2 reads YYDKDF (reference sequence). V shed 9 bases and J shed 3 bases, with 11 bases lying between them. The CDR3 consists of 13 residues. The CDR3 bases are TGTGCCACTTCAGAGGGTCCTAATGAAAAACTGTTTTTT. Protein: CATSEGPNEKLFF.

This clonotype was observed many times. The chain has TRBV21-1 and TRBJ2-5; the D call TRBD2 from the table was never checked on the DNA. TRBV21-1 is noted as a pseudogene. CDR3 length: 17 residues. The CDR3: CAIHPGLAGESRETQYF. DNA of the CDR3: TGTGCCATTCATCCGGGACTAGCGGGAGAGTCTAGGGAGACCCAGTACTTC.

V and J are TRBV28 and TRBJ2-2, with 7 bases that match TRBD1. The J segment lost 13 bases and the V segment lost 6 bases, leaving 8 bases of the junction unmatched. The CDR3 totals 12 residues. CDR1 and CDR2 from the germline V gene are MDHEN and SYDVKM. CDR3 loop: CASRLQGSLLFF. The CDR3 coding sequence is TGTGCCAGCAGGTTACAGGGGTCTTTGCTGTTTTTT. Filled out from reference TRBV28 and TRBJ2-2, the complete variable domain reads DVKVTQSSRYLVKRTGEKVFLECVQDMDHENMFWYRQDPGLGLRLIYFSYDVKMKEKGDIPEGYSVSREKKERFSLILESASTNQTSMYLCASRLQGSLLFFGEGSRLTVL.

This clonotype was observed a few times. V usage is TRBV10-3 and J usage is TRBJ2-1; D perhaps matches TRBD2 (6 bases). This CDR3 has 16 residues. Deletions cut 6 bases from V and 4 bases from J, with 19 bases between. CDR1 and CDR2 from the germline V gene are ENHRY and SYGVKD. The CDR3 region is CAISPPGGAQYNEQFF. The CDR3 DNA is TGTGCCATCAGCCCCCCCGGGGGTGCTCAGTACAATGAGCAGTTCTTC.

This clonotype has only a few counts. The V gene is TRBV30, the J gene TRBJ1-1, with 9 bases that match TRBD1. Germline V gives CDR1 GTSNPN, CDR2 SVGIG (reference sequence). The V and J ends lost 0 bases and 8 bases, in that order; junction bases with no gene match: 7. The CDR3 runs to 14 residues. As DNA, the CDR3 is TGTGCCTGGAGTGTAGAGTACAGGGGGCTGGAAGCTTTCTTT. It translates to CAWSVEYRGLEAFF.

This clonotype has more than one count but fewer than ten. This CDR3 reads CSVDRAGTQYF. CDR3 DNA sequence: TGCAGCGTTGACAGAGCGGGGACCCAGTACTTC. The chain is built from TRBV29-1 and TRBJ2-5; D is possibly TRBD2 (6 bases). CDR1 and CDR2 (germline): SQVTM, ANQGSEA. This CDR3 has 11 residues. Trimming shortened V by 3 bases and J by 7 bases, and 9 bases separated the two germline ends.

The chain combines TRBV6-2 or TRBV6-3 with TRBJ2-7, with D maybe TRBD2 (5 bases). The V end lost 2 bases, the J end lost 7 bases, and 15 bases lay between the germline ends. This CDR3 has 14 amino acids. CDR1 is MNHEY, CDR2 SVGEGT, per germline. The CDR3 nucleotides are TGTGCCAGCAGTTACGTCGGCCCCAAGCGGGAGCAGTACTTC. It codes for CASSYVGPKREQYF.

The chain carries TRBV11-3 and TRBJ2-5; D may be TRBD1 (5 bases). Germline V gene lookup returns CDR1 SGHNT and CDR2 YENEEA. This CDR3 has 14 residues. Deletions cut 5 bases from V and 2 bases from J, with 12 bases between. CDR3 bases: TGTGCCAGCAGCCAGGGCATAGGACAAGAGACCCAGTACTTC. Its protein is CASSQGIGQETQYF. Together with reference TRBV11-3 and TRBJ2-5, the CDR3 gives the full variable domain: EAGVVQSPRYKIIEKKQPVAFWCNPISGHNTLYWYLQNLGQGPELLIRYENEEAVDDSQLPKDRFSAERLKGVDSTLKIQPAELGDSAVYLCASSQGIGQETQYFGPGTRLLVL.

V is TRBV12-3 or TRBV12-4 and J is TRBJ2-2, with a possible D match to TRBD2 (6 bases). V was clipped by 6 bases and J by 5 bases, with 16 bases between them. This CDR3 has 15 amino acids. CDR3 sequence (DNA): TGTGCCAGCAGCCTAGGAGGGGTTATAACCGGGGAGCTGTTTTTT. It yields the protein CASSLGGVITGELFF.

This chain connects TRBV29-1 to TRBJ1-3, with 9 bases matching TRBD1. Germline V gene lookup returns CDR1 SQVTM and CDR2 ANQGSEA. The CDR3 is 17 amino acids. Unmatched junction bases numbered 13, after V lost 7 bases and J lost 0 bases. CDR3 sequence (DNA): TGCAGCGCAACTCTGGGACAGGGCTTATTCTCTGGAAACACCATATATTTT. This translates into CSATLGQGLFSGNTIYF.

This clonotype was observed at least ten times. The genes are TRBV7-2 and TRBJ2-4; TRBD2 matches 9 bases. From germline, CDR1 is SGHTA and CDR2 FQGNSA. The CDR3 has 17 amino acids. J lost 7 bases, V lost 6 bases, and 16 bases had no gene match. Here the CDR3 reads CASSYKLAGTLGNIQYF. The CDR3 coding sequence is TGTGCCAGCAGTTATAAACTAGCGGGCACGCTGGGGAACATTCAGTACTTC.

The chain has TRBV5-1 and TRBJ2-7, with TRBD1 matching 7 bases. CDR3 length equals 14 residues. With V trimmed by 2 bases and J by 1 base, 3 bases remained unmatched. The germline gives CDR1 SGHRS, CDR2 YFSETQ. CDR3 sequence reads: CASSFLDRSYEQYF. The CDR3 bases are TGCGCCAGCAGCTTTTTGGACAGGTCCTACGAGCAGTACTTC. Full variable domain (missing parts from reference TRBV5-1 and TRBJ2-7): KAGVTQTPRYLIKTRGQQVTLSCSPISGHRSVSWYQQTPGQGLQFLFEYFSETQRNKGNFPGRFSGRQFSNSRSEMNVSTLELGDSALYLCASSFLDRSYEQYFGPGTRLTVT.

The rearrangement links TRBV10-3 to TRBJ2-2, with D possibly matching TRBD1 (5 bases). The CDR3 has 16 residues. The V end was cut by 2 bases, the J end by 1 base, with 11 bases between. CDR1 and CDR2 (germline): ENHRY, SYGVKD. This CDR3 is CAISEIGHENTGELFF. As DNA, the CDR3 is TGTGCCATCAGTGAGATCGGACACGAGAACACCGGGGAGCTGTTTTTT.

J is TRBJ2-7 and V is TRBV5-1; 8 bases map to TRBD1. The CDR3 covers 13 residues. Looked up from germline, CDR1 is SGHRS and CDR2 is YFSETQ. V shed 5 bases and J 4 bases; nucleotides not matched to a gene: 5. CDR3 DNA: TGCGCCAGCAGTAGGGGACAGGAGTACGAGCAGTACTTC. It is translated as CASSRGQEYEQYF.

This clonotype was counted ten times or more. The gene calls are TRBV12-3 or TRBV12-4 and TRBJ2-5, with TRBD1 matching over 9 bases. V gave up 6 bases and J gave up 4 bases; unmatched junction bases: 6. The CDR3 sequence is 14 residues long. The CDR3 nucleotides are TGTGCCAGCAGACCTGGACAGGGGAGAGAGACCCAGTACTTC. It yields the protein CASRPGQGRETQYF.

This clonotype was found many times. V and J are TRBV7-9 and TRBJ1-4; TRBD1 agrees at 8 bases. The CDR3 loop spans 16 amino acids. The V gene's germline CDR1 is SEHNR and CDR2 FQNEAQ (reference sequence). V was clipped by 5 bases and J by 2 bases; unmatched bases: 7. The CDR3 reads CASSVGQGSTNEKLFF. CDR3 DNA: TGTGCCAGCAGCGTCGGACAGGGATCGACTAATGAAAAACTGTTTTTT.

This clonotype has just a few counts. The rearrangement uses TRBV5-6 and TRBJ1-5; 7 bases are shared with TRBD1. The length of the CDR3 is 15 residues. Per the germline V gene, CDR1 is SGHDT and CDR2 is YYEEEE. J gave up 7 bases and V 4 bases, and 11 bases lay outside the gene matches. This chain's CDR3 is CASSDQGGAGQPQHF. CDR3 nucleotide sequence: TGTGCCAGCAGCGACCAGGGGGGCGCAGGACAGCCCCAGCATTTT.

The CDR3 protein is CATAMDRYNEQFF. The CDR3 DNA is TGTGCCACCGCCATGGACAGGTACAATGAGCAGTTCTTC. The chain combines TRBV24-1 with TRBJ2-1, with 7 bases identical to TRBD1. V was clipped by 9 bases and J by 4 bases; unmatched bases: 5. This CDR3 has 13 amino acids. CDR1 and CDR2 (germline): KGHDR, SFDVKD.

This clonotype has a handful of counts. The chain carries TRBV27 and TRBJ2-1; 11 bases align to TRBD1. This CDR3 comprises 14 residues. After removal of 5 bases from V and 7 bases from J, the junction contained 4 bases not matched to a gene. CDR1 is MNHEY and CDR2 is SMNVEV in the germline V gene (reference sequence). CDR3 residues: CASSTRDRGNEQFF. Here the CDR3 DNA reads TGTGCCAGCAGTACCCGGGACAGGGGGAATGAGCAGTTCTTC.

This clonotype was picked up a small number of times. The chain links TRBV6-1 to TRBJ2-7; 8 bases fit TRBD2. The germline CDR1 and CDR2 sequences are MNHNS and SASEGT. The CDR3 consists of 13 residues. V trimming: 10 bases; J trimming: 6 bases; junction bases outside the gene matches: 11. CDR3 amino acids: CATTRTSKSEQYF. In nucleotides, the CDR3 is TGTGCCACCACCCGGACTAGCAAAAGCGAGCAGTACTTC.